These T cell receptor beta chains were read from a single sample in a study of CD8+CD57+ T cells in acquired aplastic anemia. TCRdb passed the reads through MiXCR, listing each CDR3 protein once. This table has 400,000 to 450,000 distinct CDR3 sequences, 55% to 75% appearing once. Sequencing was carried out using sorted CD4+, CD8+, or CD8+CD57+ T cells (not recorded which) from PBMCs. All receptors derive from a human donor in good health, serving as a control. The CDR3 runs from the conserved cysteine through the conserved F or W. The order of the fields is V gene, D gene, clone size, J gene, CDR3 protein, CDR3 DNA. The D gene is left open where the match is weak. Clone size is not always given. Where it is, it says once, few, many or a class for expanded clones.

TRBV7-3,-,-,TRBJ1-2,CASSGYGDGYTF,TGTGCCAGCAGCGGGTATGGTGATGGCTACACCTTC
TRBV20-1,-,many,TRBJ1-4,CSARDPGTGNEKLFF,TGCAGTGCTAGAGATCCCGGGACGGGCAATGAAAAACTGTTTTTT
TRBV10-3,-,-,TRBJ1-1,CAISDPPGNTEAFF,TGTGCCATCAGTGACCCTCCAGGGAACACTGAAGCTTTCTTT
TRBV10-3,-,few,TRBJ1-2,CAIRAPGLFGYTF,TGTGCCATCAGAGCCCCAGGGCTTTTTGGCTACACCTTC
TRBV7-2,-,-,TRBJ2-5,CASSSLPTEERQETQYF,TGTGCCAGCAGCTCACTACCCACGGAAGAGCGACAAGAGACCCAGTACTTC
TRBV29-1,-,-,TRBJ1-2,CSVVLPNYGYTF,TGCAGCGTTGTTCTTCCAAACTATGGCTACACCTTC
TRBV27,-,many,TRBJ1-1,CASSSRSNTEAFF,TGTGCCAGCAGTTCTAGGTCAAACACTGAAGCTTTCTTT
TRBV7-6,-,-,TRBJ2-7,CASSLGGSAYQQYF,TGTGCCAGCAGCTTAGGAGGCAGTGCCTACCAGCAGTACTTC
TRBV10-3,TRBD2,many,TRBJ2-1,CASSGTSPSNEQFF,TGTGCCAGTTCCGGGACTAGCCCTAGCAATGAGCAGTTCTTC
TRBV7-4,-,-,TRBJ2-5,CASRATANQETQYF,TGTGCCAGTAGGGCGACAGCGAACCAAGAGACCCAGTACTTC
TRBV15,-,many,TRBJ1-1,CATSRDITGLSFF,TGTGCCACCAGCAGAGATATAACAGGGTTGTCGTTCTTT
TRBV7-9,-,-,TRBJ1-6,CASSFGGAGSPLHF,TGTGCCAGCAGCTTCGGGGGGGCGGGGTCACCCCTCCACTTT
TRBV9,TRBD1,many,TRBJ2-1,CASSVVTGTDYNEQFF,TGTGCCAGCAGCGTAGTTACCGGGACAGACTACAATGAGCAGTTCTTC
TRBV5-1,-,-,TRBJ2-7,CASSKADGSDF,TGCGCCAGCAGCAAAGCGGACGGATCTGACTTC
TRBV12-3/TRBV12-4,TRBD1,-,TRBJ1-5,CASSPGQGDQPQHF,TGTGCCAGCAGTCCGGGACAGGGAGACCAGCCCCAGCATTTT
TRBV20-1,-,-,TRBJ2-7,CSASGGTVTYEQYF,TGCAGTGCTAGTGGAGGGACAGTAACCTACGAGCAGTACTTC
TRBV2,-,-,TRBJ1-6,CASSIQGRPIIHPPHF,TGTGCCAGCAGTATACAGGGTCGCCCTATAATTCACCCCCCCCACTTT
TRBV12-3/TRBV12-4,TRBD1,-,TRBJ1-2,CASSTEDRNRYGYTF,TGTGCCAGCAGTACGGAGGACAGGAACCGCTATGGCTACACCTTC
TRBV7-9,-,-,TRBJ1-5,CASSEARGPNQPQHF,TGTGCCAGCAGTGAGGCCAGGGGACCTAATCAGCCCCAGCATTTT
TRBV9,-,-,TRBJ1-4,CASSASGANSPLLF,TGTGCCAGCAGCGCCTCGGGGGCCAATTCACCCCTCCTTTTT
TRBV7-8,-,-,TRBJ1-3,CASSLLPIFKGNTIYF,TGTGCCAGCAGCTTACTACCCATTTTCAAGGGAAACACCATATATTTT
TRBV6-1,-,-,TRBJ1-4,CASSESGKRTNEKLFF,TGTGCCAGCAGTGAATCGGGGAAGAGGACTAATGAAAAACTGTTTTTT
TRBV20-1,TRBD2,-,TRBJ2-3,CSARDLGTSGDSDTQYF,TGCAGTGCTAGAGATCTCGGGACTAGCGGGGACTCAGATACGCAGTATTTT
TRBV5-1,-,-,TRBJ1-1,CASRRGEADYFF,TGCGCCAGCCGAAGGGGGGAGGCGGACTATTTCTTT
TRBV5-1,-,-,TRBJ1-6,CATSLTGHAAPLHF,TGCGCCACCAGCTTAACGGGACATGCTGCACCCCTCCACTTT
TRBV2,TRBD1,-,TRBJ2-7,CASSGTGGEPYF,TGTGCCAGCAGCGGGACAGGAGGCGAGCCGTACTTC
TRBV24-1,-,-,TRBJ1-2,CATSDSPGGYTF,TGTGCCACCAGTGATTCCCCGGGAGGCTACACCTTC
TRBV9,-,-,TRBJ1-2,CASSAPGAANYGYTF,TGTGCCAGCAGCGCTCCCGGGGCGGCTAACTATGGCTACACCTTC
TRBV12-3/TRBV12-4,-,few,TRBJ2-1,CASRLEGEQFF,TGTGCCAGCAGGCTTGAAGGTGAGCAGTTCTTC
TRBV20-1,TRBD1,-,TRBJ2-5,CSARQSKGAEETQYF,TGCAGTGCTAGGCAGTCGAAGGGGGCCGAAGAGACCCAGTACTTC
TRBV7-2,TRBD2,-,TRBJ2-7,CASGTRVSGDEQYF,TGTGCCAGCGGCACGAGGGTGAGCGGGGACGAGCAGTACTTC
TRBV7-9,TRBD2,-,TRBJ2-7,CASTIQAGESCEQYF,TGTGCCAGCACCATCCAGGCGGGGGAATCCTGCGAGCAGTACTTC
TRBV7-7,-,-,TRBJ2-1,CAISSAVDGYNEQFF,TGTGCTATCAGCTCCGCGGTTGACGGGTACAATGAGCAGTTCTTC
TRBV9,-,-,TRBJ2-3,CASSGPRGLTDTQYF,TGTGCCAGCAGCGGACCGCGGGGCCTAACAGATACGCAGTATTTT
TRBV7-2,-,-,TRBJ1-5,CASSLSGQGSPQEF,TGTGCCAGCAGCTTATCAGGGCAGGGAAGCCCCCAGGAGTTT
TRBV9,-,-,TRBJ1-6,CASSVAGHVYEQFHF,TGTGCCAGCAGCGTGGCGGGACACGTCTACGAGCAGTTCCACTTT
TRBV15,-,-,TRBJ1-3,CATSRGDLSGNTIYF,TGTGCCACCAGCAGAGGAGACCTCTCTGGAAACACCATATATTTT
TRBV7-4,-,-,TRBJ2-1,CASKDRGAGYAQFF,TGTGCCAGCAAAGACAGAGGGGCCGGGTATGCGCAGTTCTTC
TRBV29-1,TRBD1,few,TRBJ2-3,CSVAGQGVDTQYF,TGCAGCGTTGCGGGACAGGGCGTAGATACGCAGTATTTT
TRBV7-2,-,many,TRBJ2-3,CASSFRRTYPQADTQYF,TGTGCCAGCAGCTTTCGAAGGACTTATCCCCAGGCAGATACGCAGTATTTT
TRBV5-6,TRBD1,-,TRBJ2-7,CASSTQGDRLEQYF,TGTGCCAGCAGTACACAGGGGGACCGTTTAGAGCAGTACTTC
TRBV7-2,-,-,TRBJ1-2,CASSLAGGTDTGGYTF,TGTGCCAGCAGCTTAGCGGGAGGGACGGACACCGGGGGGTACACCTTC
TRBV11-2,TRBD2,-,TRBJ2-5,CASSSRLAEEIQYF,TGTGCCAGCAGCTCGAGACTAGCGGAAGAGATCCAGTACTTC
TRBV6-4,TRBD2,-,TRBJ2-7,CASTQGLAGEYYEQYF,TGTGCCAGCACTCAAGGGCTCGCGGGGGAATACTACGAGCAGTACTTC
TRBV20-1,-,many,TRBJ2-1,CSAPGMAGAANEQFF,TGCAGTGCGCCGGGAATGGCGGGGGCGGCCAATGAGCAGTTCTTC
TRBV3-1,-,few,TRBJ2-3,CASSQGRRSTDTQYF,TGTGCCAGCAGCCAAGGCAGGCGGAGCACAGATACGCAGTATTTT
TRBV11-2,-,-,TRBJ1-5,CASSYGGGNQPQHF,TGTGCCAGCAGCTACGGGGGGGGCAATCAGCCCCAGCATTTT
TRBV5-5,-,-,TRBJ1-2,CASSPLTVYGYTF,TGTGCCAGCAGCCCGTTGACAGTATACGGCTACACCTTC
TRBV29-1,TRBD1,many,TRBJ1-2,CSVVVVGQGAGGYTF,TGCAGCGTTGTGGTTGTGGGACAGGGGGCGGGCGGCTACACCTTC
TRBV19,-,-,TRBJ1-6,CASSSGISGYTLYF,TGTGCCAGTAGCTCAGGAATAAGTGGATACACCCTATATTTT
TRBV5-1,-,-,TRBJ1-1,CAWSFDRTTEAFF,TGCGCCTGGAGTTTCGACAGGACAACTGAAGCTTTCTTT
TRBV9,-,-,TRBJ2-7,CASSQEAGRYEQYF,TGCGCCAGCAGCCAAGAGGCGGGACGATACGAGCAGTACTTC
TRBV6-2/TRBV6-3,TRBD2,many,TRBJ2-2,CASSLAGGTGELFF,TGTGCCAGCAGTCTAGCGGGGGGGACCGGGGAGCTGTTTTTT
TRBV2,-,many,TRBJ2-7,CASSGGGGTAYEQYF,TGTGCCAGCAGTGGAGGCGGGGGGACAGCCTACGAGCAGTACTTC
TRBV7-8,-,-,TRBJ1-1,CASSLGRQLNTEAFF,TGTGCCAGCAGCTTAGGTAGACAGCTAAACACCGAAGCTTTCTTT
TRBV5-4,-,-,TRBJ1-1,CASSEISGWMNTEAFF,TGTGCCAGCAGTGAGATTTCCGGGTGGATGAACACTGAAGCTTTCTTT
TRBV5-1,-,once,TRBJ2-1,CASSLVKTGRGRFF,TGCGCCAGCAGCTTGGTGAAGACAGGGAGGGGACGGTTCTTC
TRBV20-1,-,many,TRBJ1-5,CSARDGIHQPQHF,TGCAGTGCTAGGGACGGTATCCATCAGCCCCAGCATTTT
TRBV19,TRBD1,many,TRBJ1-2,CASSRDRGGYGYTF,TGTGCCAGTAGTAGGGACAGGGGCGGCTATGGCTACACCTTC